The 13 T cell receptor beta chains below all came from one sample that was sequenced in a study of cytomegalovirus exposure and HLA in healthy donors (dated by TCRdb to the late 2010s). Receptor amplification or capture employed the immunoSEQ multiplex PCR assay. For the multiplex PCR, a mixture combining 60 forward primers for TCR Vbeta segments and 13 reverse primers for TCR Jbeta segments was used. Imported from immuneACCESS, the table was reduced by TCRdb to in-frame sequences with V and J called. These copies leave out some clones; in studies compared against another copy, an unresolved V gene accounts for under half, and the cause of the remainder is not known. Across this sample there are 100,000 to 150,000 clones, with 77% seen only once. About 3.7% of the sample is taken by the ten largest. Specimen: PBMCs. The receptors originated from a human donor in good health.

This clone turned up a few times. CDR3 region: CASLPGTGGVGSGNTIYF. CDR3 nucleotides: TGTGCCAGTCTCCCCGGGACAGGGGGCGTAGGTTCGGGAAACACCATATATTTT. V is TRBV19 and J is TRBJ1-3, with 12 positions matching TRBD1. Germline V gene data show CDR1 as LNHDA and CDR2 as SQIVND (reference sequence). The junction had 15 bases not matched to a gene; V was cut back by 8 bases and J by 4 bases. The CDR3 is made up of 18 amino acids.

The J gene is TRBJ1-2, the V gene TRBV5-6; D unresolved. The CDR3 has 15 residues. The germline V gene has CDR1 SGHDT and CDR2 YYEEEE. The V gene lost 6 bases and the J gene lost 2 bases, with 17 bases spanning the gap. The CDR3 loop reads CASTKLDGLNYGYTF. The CDR3 DNA reads as TGTGCCAGCACCAAACTGGACGGACTAAACTATGGCTACACCTTC.

The genes are TRBV10-2 and TRBJ1-1, with D perhaps matching TRBD1 (6 bases). Germline CDR1 is WSHSY and CDR2 is SAAADI. The V gene lost 4 bases and the J gene lost 4 bases, with 19 bases spanning the gap. This CDR3 is built from 16 residues. CDR3 sequence: CASSVRGGGLGTEAFF. CDR3 nucleotides: TGCGCCAGCAGTGTTAGAGGTGGGGGCTTGGGCACTGAAGCTTTCTTT.

V is TRBV27 and J is TRBJ2-5; D perhaps matches TRBD2 (5 bases). Trimming left V 2 bases short and J 4 bases short, with 8 bases between. Germline V gene data show CDR1 as MNHEY and CDR2 as SMNVEV (reference sequence). This CDR3 is 13 amino acids long. CDR3 protein: CASSLMEAETQYF. CDR3 nucleotides: TGTGCCAGCAGTTTAATGGAGGCAGAGACCCAGTACTTC.

CDR3 bases: TGTGCCACCCCACCCCCCGCGGCCTCCTACGAGCAGTACTTC. This sequence encodes CATPPPAASYEQYF. The chain carries TRBV21-1 and TRBJ2-7; the table's D call, TRBD2, was not checked against the DNA. TRBV21-1 is a known pseudogene. This CDR3 is built from 14 residues.

The chain recombines TRBV5-6 with TRBJ2-7, with D perhaps TRBD2 (6 bases). V was trimmed by 3 bases and J by 2 bases, leaving 21 bases between them. Per the germline V gene, CDR1 is SGHDT and CDR2 is YYEEEE. This CDR3 is 17 amino acids long. The CDR3: CASSSFGTMGLPYEQYF. The CDR3 bases are TGTGCCAGCAGCTCTTTCGGAACGATGGGACTTCCCTACGAGCAGTACTTC. Full variable domain (rest looked up from reference TRBV5-6 and TRBJ2-7): DAGVTQSPTHLIKTRGQQVTLRCSPKSGHDTVSWYQQALGQGPQFIFQYYEEEERQRGNFPDRFSGHQFPNYSSELNVNALLLGDSALYLCASSSFGTMGLPYEQYFGPGTRLTVT.

This chain links TRBV28 with TRBJ1-5; TRBD1 might be the D (5 bases). Germline CDR1 is MDHEN and CDR2 is SYDVKM. V was clipped by 9 bases and J by 4 bases, with 10 bases between them. The CDR3 extends over 12 amino acids. The CDR3 region is CASARGNQPQHF. CDR3 coding DNA: TGTGCCAGTGCTAGGGGAAATCAGCCCCAGCATTTT.

The chain employs TRBV28 and TRBJ1-5, with TRBD1 identical over 10 bases. The CDR3 is made up of 14 amino acids. The V segment lost 7 bases and the J segment 5 bases; nucleotides outside the gene matches: 5. Germline CDR1 is MDHEN and CDR2 is SYDVKM. The CDR3 nucleotides read TGTGCCAGCATTGGGGGACAGGGGCATCAGCCCCAGCATTTT. Protein: CASIGGQGHQPQHF. Full variable domain (remainder filled in from reference TRBV28 and TRBJ1-5): DVKVTQSSRYLVKRTGEKVFLECVQDMDHENMFWYRQDPGLGLRLIYFSYDVKMKEKGDIPEGYSVSREKKERFSLILESASTNQTSMYLCASIGGQGHQPQHFGDGTRLSIL.

CDR3 in DNA: TGTGCCAGCAGACCCCCTAGCTGGAATCAGCCCCAGCATTTT. This gives the protein CASRPPSWNQPQHF. The V and J genes are TRBV28 and TRBJ1-5; D ambiguous. The V and J ends lost 6 bases and 4 bases respectively, with 13 bases between them. CDR3 length equals 14 residues. Per the germline V gene, CDR1 is MDHEN and CDR2 is SYDVKM.

V gene TRBV28 combines with J gene TRBJ2-2; D perhaps matches TRBD1 (5 bases). The V end lost 1 base, the J end lost 0 bases, and 9 bases lay between the germline ends. The V gene's germline CDR1 is MDHEN and CDR2 SYDVKM. The CDR3 spans 16 residues. The CDR3 coding sequence is TGTGCCAGCAGTTTATTTGGGGCCCCGAACACCGGGGAGCTGTTTTTT. Encoded protein: CASSLFGAPNTGELFF.

This clone was recorded once. The chain has TRBV19 and TRBJ1-1; D unresolved. The V end was cut by 7 bases, the J end by 4 bases, with 13 bases between. Germline CDR1 and CDR2: LNHDA and SQIVND (reference sequence). The length of the CDR3 is 13 residues. For the CDR3, the DNA is TGTGCCAGTACTAAACGAGAGTTCACTGAAGCTTTCTTT. Translated: CASTKREFTEAFF.

This sequence joins TRBV25-1 and TRBJ2-1, with 11 bases fitting TRBD2. CDR3 length: 14 amino acids. Germline V lookup: CDR1 MGHDK, CDR2 SYGVNS. The V and J ends lost 7 bases and 6 bases, in that order; junction bases with no gene match: 5. The CDR3 nucleotides are TGTGCCAGCACTCTTAGCGGGAGGGCCAATGAGCAGTTCTTC. Its translation is CASTLSGRANEQFF.

This sequence joins TRBV4-1 and TRBJ1-4; D unclear. Germline V CDR1 and CDR2: MGHRA, YSYEKL. The CDR3 consists of 16 residues. Trimming took off 4 bases at V and 8 bases at J, with 20 bases between the two ends. The DNA of the CDR3 is TGCGCCAGCAGCCGGAACGTCAGAAGCCTCGGGGAAAAACTGTTTTTT. Residues: CASSRNVRSLGEKLFF.